Below are 18 T cell receptor beta chains sequenced from a single sample in a study of cytomegalovirus exposure and HLA in healthy donors. Libraries were prepared by immunoSEQ multiplex PCR; TCRdb keeps only in-frame clonotypes and omits some of them. The sample includes 150,000 to 200,000 clones, 80% to 90% of them seen just once. The sequenced material came from PBMCs. The receptors were gathered from a woman aged 25-40 years in good health and CMV-seropositive.

This clone was picked up one time. The V and J genes are TRBV15 and TRBJ2-7, with D possibly being TRBD2 (5 bases). Germline-derived CDR1 and CDR2 are LNHNV and YYDKDF (reference sequence). Trimming pared 0 bases from V and 1 base from J, leaving 16 bases between. The length of the CDR3 is 17 residues. The chain's CDR3 is CATSRDPRTEISYEQYF. CDR3 nucleotides: TGTGCCACCAGCAGAGACCCAAGGACTGAAATTTCCTACGAGCAGTACTTC.

The chain is built from TRBV27 and TRBJ2-1; D unresolved. This CDR3 region has 14 residues. V lost 5 bases to trimming and J lost 4 bases, with 12 bases between them. CDR1 MNHEY and CDR2 SMNVEV come from the germline V gene (reference sequence). This chain's CDR3 is CASSPLNSYNEQFF. The DNA of the CDR3 is TGTGCCAGCAGTCCTCTTAATTCGTACAATGAGCAGTTCTTC.

This rearrangement joins TRBV7-8 to TRBJ2-5; 9 bases fit TRBD2. The CDR3 loop spans 15 amino acids. Trimming took 5 bases from V and 5 from J; bases not matched to a gene: 9. CDR1 is SGHVS, CDR2 FQNEAQ, per germline. The CDR3 DNA sequence: TGTGCCAGCAGCCCAGGGACTAGCCGGTGGGAGACCCAGTACTTC. The encoded protein is CASSPGTSRWETQYF.

In its sample, this clone was seen a few times. The CDR3, as DNA: TGCAGTGCTACAGGACCCGGGACTGCTTTCTTT. This codes for CSATGPGTAFF. The rearrangement uses TRBV20-1 and TRBJ1-1; the D gene is possibly TRBD1 (5 bases). From germline, CDR1 is DFQATT and CDR2 SNEGSKA (reference sequence). Between the trimmed V and J ends, which lost 4 bases and 11 bases, there was a span of 14 bases. This CDR3 contains 11 residues.

The chain combines TRBV10-1 with TRBJ2-7, with 12 bases that match TRBD2. The CDR3 has 17 amino acids. Trimming removed 3 bases from V and 7 bases from J; junction bases left unmatched: 13. The germline V gene has CDR1 WNHNN and CDR2 SYGVQD (reference sequence). CDR3 sequence (DNA): TGCGCCAGCAGTGACCTACCCAGACTAGCGGGAGCACGGGAGCAGTACTTC. Its protein is CASSDLPRLAGAREQYF.

There are a few counts of this clone. This rearrangement joins TRBV30 to TRBJ2-6; tentatively, D is TRBD1 (6 bases). CDR3 length equals 15 residues. Trimming took off 0 bases at V and 1 base at J, with 7 bases between the two ends. The V gene's germline CDR1 is GTSNPN and CDR2 SVGIG (reference sequence). The DNA of the CDR3 is TGTGCCTGGAGTGTAGGGGGATCTGGGGCCAACGTCCTGACTTTC. The encoded protein is CAWSVGGSGANVLTF.

This clone was seen just once. This sequence joins TRBV27 and TRBJ1-2; TRBD1 matches at 9 bases. This CDR3 is 16 amino acids long. Trimming removed 4 bases from V and 5 bases from J; junction bases left unmatched: 11. Germline V CDR1 and CDR2: MNHEY, SMNVEV (reference sequence). The CDR3, as DNA: TGTGCCAGCAGTTCTCAAAAAACAGGGGGCGGGTATGGCTACACCTTC. It codes for CASSSQKTGGGYGYTF.

The rearrangement links TRBV7-3 to TRBJ2-7; D call uncertain. The germline V gene has CDR1 SGHTA and CDR2 FQGTGA. This CDR3 contains 13 residues. The V end was cut by 4 bases, the J end by 4 bases, with 11 bases between. The CDR3 spells CASSYPLLYEQYF. DNA for the CDR3: TGTGCCAGCAGCTATCCCCTTTTATACGAGCAGTACTTC.

This clone has a handful of counts. The chain recombines TRBV7-9 with TRBJ2-7, with 8 bases aligning to TRBD2. The J segment lost 0 bases and the V segment lost 1 base, leaving 2 bases of the junction unmatched. Germline CDR1 reads SEHNR; CDR2 reads FQNEAQ (reference sequence). CDR3 length: 15 residues. The CDR3 reads CASSLVGLVSYEQYF. Written as DNA, the CDR3 is TGTGCCAGCAGCTTAGTGGGACTAGTCTCCTACGAGCAGTACTTC.

V and J are TRBV6-5 and TRBJ2-2; a possible D gene is TRBD1 (6 bases). Germline values: CDR1 MNHEY, CDR2 SVGAGI. V was shortened by 7 bases and J by 5 bases, with 14 bases between the two germline ends. The CDR3 extends over 14 amino acids. The CDR3 sequence: CASNPGTPTGELFF. The CDR3 region has the DNA TGTGCCAGCAACCCCGGGACACCAACCGGGGAGCTGTTTTTT.

This clone was recorded only once. This rearrangement joins TRBV25-1 to TRBJ1-1; D gene uncertain. V lost 3 bases to trimming and J lost 3 bases, with 8 bases between them. CDR3 length: 13 residues. Germline V gene data show CDR1 as MGHDK and CDR2 as SYGVNS. CDR3: CASSDTGDTEAFF. The CDR3 DNA sequence: TGTGCCAGCAGTGATACGGGAGACACTGAAGCTTTCTTT.

This clone turned up a few times. The V and J genes are TRBV6-6 and TRBJ1-5, with 11 bases matching TRBD1. This CDR3 spans 14 amino acids. CDR1 and CDR2 (germline): MNHNY, SVGAGI (reference sequence). Losses at the gene ends were 6 bases for V and 6 bases for J; bases not matched to a gene: 4. For the CDR3, the DNA is TGTGCCAGCAGGATGGACAGGGGGCCTCAGCCCCAGCATTTT. It codes for CASRMDRGPQPQHF.

This clone came up once. This chain uses TRBV6-6 with TRBJ2-7; tentatively, D is TRBD1 (5 bases). Germline V gene lookup returns CDR1 MNHNY and CDR2 SVGAGI (reference sequence). Deletions cut 6 bases from V and 6 bases from J, with 12 bases between. There are 12 residues in the CDR3. The CDR3 DNA sequence: TGTGCCAGCAGAAGGGGCCAGCGCGAGCAGTACTTC. Protein product: CASRRGQREQYF.

J is TRBJ2-1 and V is TRBV4-2; TRBD1 aligns across 7 bases. V was pared by 6 bases and J by 4 bases, with 6 bases of the junction left unmatched. CDR3 length: 14 amino acids. Germline V lookup: CDR1 LGHNA, CDR2 YNFKEQ. The CDR3 loop reads CASRSGQTYNEQFF. In nucleotides, the CDR3 is TGTGCCAGCAGGTCGGGACAGACATACAATGAGCAGTTCTTC.

This clone was seen repeatedly, ten times or more. The chain links TRBV11-3 to TRBJ2-7; the D is unclear. In germline, CDR1 is SGHNT, CDR2 YENEEA. There are 15 residues in the CDR3. Trimming pared 3 bases from V and 0 bases from J, leaving 12 bases between. The CDR3, as DNA: TGTGCCAGCAGCTTGATAGTAGTCCTCTCCTACGAGCAGTACTTC. Translation: CASSLIVVLSYEQYF.

The rearrangement uses TRBV11-2 and TRBJ1-5, with 8 bases fitting TRBD1. The CDR3 extends over 15 amino acids. Trimming cost V 4 bases and J 9 bases; bases outside gene matches: 11. CDR1 and CDR2 (germline): SGHAT, FQNNGV. The CDR3 coding sequence is TGTGCCAGCAGCTCAAAGGGGGCAGGGGGCTCGCCCCAGCATTTT. Amino acids: CASSSKGAGGSPQHF.

The chain combines TRBV5-1 with TRBJ2-1; 8 nucleotides line up with TRBD2. V dropped 1 base and J dropped 6; count of bases not matched to a gene: 6. Germline CDR1 is SGHRS and CDR2 is YFSETQ. This CDR3 region has 15 residues. This CDR3 reads CASSLSSGNINEQFF. The CDR3, as DNA: TGCGCCAGCAGCTTGAGTAGCGGGAATATCAATGAGCAGTTCTTC.

The V and J genes are TRBV25-1 and TRBJ2-3, with D hard to call. The germline gives CDR1 MGHDK, CDR2 SYGVNS. This CDR3 comprises 16 residues. Trimming took off 2 bases at V and 8 bases at J, with 20 bases between the two ends. Here the CDR3 DNA reads TGTGCCAGCAGTGAAACTCGAGCGAGCCTTTCGAGTACGCAGTATTTT. This encodes CASSETRASLSSTQYF.